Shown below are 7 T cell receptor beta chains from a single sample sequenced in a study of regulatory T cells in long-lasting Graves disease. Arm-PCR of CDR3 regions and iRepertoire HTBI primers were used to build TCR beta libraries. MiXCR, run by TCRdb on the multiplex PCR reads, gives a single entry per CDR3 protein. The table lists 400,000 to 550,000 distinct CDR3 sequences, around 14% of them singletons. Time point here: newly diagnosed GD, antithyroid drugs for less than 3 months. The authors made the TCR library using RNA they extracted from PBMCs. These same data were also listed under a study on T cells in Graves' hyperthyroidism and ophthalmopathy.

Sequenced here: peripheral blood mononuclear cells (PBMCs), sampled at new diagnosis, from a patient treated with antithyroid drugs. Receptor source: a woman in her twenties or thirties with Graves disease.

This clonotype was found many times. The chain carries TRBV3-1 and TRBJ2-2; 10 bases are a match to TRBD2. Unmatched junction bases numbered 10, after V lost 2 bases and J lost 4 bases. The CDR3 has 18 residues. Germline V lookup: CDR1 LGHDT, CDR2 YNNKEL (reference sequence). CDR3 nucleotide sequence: TGTGCCAGCAGCCAACCTACTCGAGCGGGAGGGTTCACCGGGGAGCTGTTTTTT. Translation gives CASSQPTRAGGFTGELFF.

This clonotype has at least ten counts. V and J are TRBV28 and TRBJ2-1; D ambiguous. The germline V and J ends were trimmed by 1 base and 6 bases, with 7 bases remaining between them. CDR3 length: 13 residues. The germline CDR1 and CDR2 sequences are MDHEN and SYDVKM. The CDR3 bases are TGTGCCAGCAGTTTATCCGGTCTCAATGAGCAGTTCTTC. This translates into CASSLSGLNEQFF. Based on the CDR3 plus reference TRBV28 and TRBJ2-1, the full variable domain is DVKVTQSSRYLVKRTGEKVFLECVQDMDHENMFWYRQDPGLGLRLIYFSYDVKMKEKGDIPEGYSVSREKKERFSLILESASTNQTSMYLCASSLSGLNEQFFGPGTRLTVL.

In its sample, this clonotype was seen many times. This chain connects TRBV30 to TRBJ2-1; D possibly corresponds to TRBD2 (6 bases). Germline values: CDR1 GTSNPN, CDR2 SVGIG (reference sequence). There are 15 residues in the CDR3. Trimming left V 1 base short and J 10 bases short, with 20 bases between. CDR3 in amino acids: CAWSGGGPLLREQFF. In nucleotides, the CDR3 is TGTGCCTGGAGTGGGGGAGGACCCCTCCTGCGGGAGCAGTTCTTC.

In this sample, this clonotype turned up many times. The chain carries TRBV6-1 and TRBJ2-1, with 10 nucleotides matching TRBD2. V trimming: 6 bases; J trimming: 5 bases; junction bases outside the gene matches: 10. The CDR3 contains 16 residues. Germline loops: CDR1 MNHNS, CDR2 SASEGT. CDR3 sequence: CASRELLLAGDNEQFF. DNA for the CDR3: TGTGCCAGCAGAGAACTCCTCCTAGCGGGGGACAATGAGCAGTTCTTC.

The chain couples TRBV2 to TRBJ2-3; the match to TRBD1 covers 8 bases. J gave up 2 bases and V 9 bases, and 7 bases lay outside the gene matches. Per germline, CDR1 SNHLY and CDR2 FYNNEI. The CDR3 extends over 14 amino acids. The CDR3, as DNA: TGTGCCAGTCTGCAGGGGGCGCCCACAGATACGCAGTATTTT. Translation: CASLQGAPTDTQYF.

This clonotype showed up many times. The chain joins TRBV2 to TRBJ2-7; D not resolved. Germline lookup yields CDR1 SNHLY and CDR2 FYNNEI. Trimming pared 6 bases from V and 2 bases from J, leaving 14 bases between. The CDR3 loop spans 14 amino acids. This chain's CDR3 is CASSPNGFPYEQYF. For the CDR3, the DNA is TGTGCCAGCAGCCCTAACGGTTTCCCCTACGAGCAGTACTTC.

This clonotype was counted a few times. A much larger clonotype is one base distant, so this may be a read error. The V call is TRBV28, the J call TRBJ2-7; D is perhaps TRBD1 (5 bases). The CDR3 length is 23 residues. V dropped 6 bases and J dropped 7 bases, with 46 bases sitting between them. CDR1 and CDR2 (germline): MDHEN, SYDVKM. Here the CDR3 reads CASSLWGRAPNFGANPSYNEQYF. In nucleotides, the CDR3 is TGTGCCAGCAGCCTATGGGGCCGGGCTCCCAACTTCGGCGCCAACCCCTCCTACAATGAGCAGTACTTC. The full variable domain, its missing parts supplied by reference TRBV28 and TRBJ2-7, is DVKVTQSSRYLVKRTGEKVFLECVQDMDHENMFWYRQDPGLGLRLIYFSYDVKMKEKGDIPEGYSVSREKKERFSLILESASTNQTSMYLCASSLWGRAPNFGANPSYNEQYFGPGTRLTVT.